This T cell receptor (beta chain) was observed in a study of OX40 agonist ivuxolimab in advanced cancers. General study points: More expanded clones were found, on average, in CD8+ than in CD4+ T cells.

This clone was observed once. The antigen is undetermined. This table comes from immunoSEQ multiplex PCR, and its TCRdb copy is limited to in-frame clones, with some not included. The sample lists 40,000 to 50,000 clones, roughly 89% occurring once. J gave up 3 bases and V 1 base, and 2 bases lay outside the gene matches. The CDR3 runs to 15 residues. CDR1 and CDR2 (germline): MNHEY, SMNVEV (reference sequence). This receptor was identified in an adult with an advanced solid tumor such as melanoma, head and neck, liver or kidney cancer. Sequenced here: CD4+ or CD8+ T cells sorted from blood, sampled in a trial of the OX40 agonist ivuxolimab. The genes are TRBV27 and TRBJ1-1; TRBD1 matches 10 bases. CDR3 nucleotides: TGTGCCAGCAGTTTATTAGGGACAGGGGACACTGAAGCTTTCTTT. Its translation is CASSLLGTGDTEAFF.